This TCR beta chain was profiled in a study of T cell responses to AZD1222 COVID-19 vaccine. Notes on the study in general: Dominant CD4 TCR responses targeted spike regions 160-218 and 743-854. Nearly half of spike-specific TCRs reportedly target variant regions that are unmutated in the B.1.351 and B.1.1.7 variants.

This table comes from immunoSEQ multiplex PCR, and its TCRdb copy is limited to in-frame clones, with some not included. The top ten clones hold around 7.9% of a sample with some 140,000 clones, 75% to 85% of them seen once. Worth noting for this clone: Its cognate antigen is unknown.

The TCR comes from an adult who received the MenACWY meningococcal vaccine as a control. The sequencing here drew on peripheral blood, taken 28 days after the second dose of the MenACWY control vaccine.

The CDR3 DNA follows: TGCGCCAGCAGCCAAGTAGGGGGCCCTATTGAAGCTTTCTTT. Translated, it gives CASSQVGGPIEAFF. The chain couples TRBV4-1 to TRBJ1-1; 7 nucleotides agree with TRBD1. Germline V CDR1 and CDR2: MGHRA, YSYEKL. This CDR3 is built from 14 residues. V dropped 1 base and J dropped 7; count of bases not matched to a gene: 6.